Presented here are 30 T cell receptor beta chains from one specimen sequenced in a study of T cells in Graves' hyperthyroidism and ophthalmopathy. Authors of the study amplified TCR beta CDR3 regions from RNA transcripts. HTBI primers were used for first-round RT-PCR of the TCR CDR3. Using its own MiXCR run on the multiplex PCR reads, TCRdb lists one record per CDR3 protein. The sample contains some 740,000 distinct CDR3 sequences, around 15% of which appear only once. Sequencing used blood. Receptors originate from a woman aged 18 to 35 with Graves' hyperthyroidism.

This clonotype was counted a few times. The chain has TRBV10-3 and TRBJ2-1; 10 nucleotides align to TRBD1. Germline-derived CDR1 and CDR2 are ENHRY and SYGVKD. V lost 4 bases and J lost 4; bases outside the gene matches: 10. This CDR3 is built from 17 residues. The CDR3 reads CAISGLIPGQGYNEQFF. CDR3 nucleotide sequence: TGTGCCATCAGTGGTCTTATTCCGGGACAGGGGTACAATGAGCAGTTCTTC.

The chain joins TRBV28 to TRBJ1-4; 7 bases are shared with TRBD1. CDR1 is MDHEN, CDR2 SYDVKM, per germline. This CDR3 region has 15 residues. V shed 6 bases, J shed 7 bases, and the junction held 11 bases outside the gene matches. This CDR3 reads CASSPNRGAGEKLFF. The CDR3 DNA follows: TGTGCCAGCAGCCCTAACAGGGGTGCGGGTGAAAAACTGTTTTTT.

Many counts were recorded for this clonotype. V and J are TRBV28 and TRBJ2-1; 7 bases line up with TRBD2. Losses at the gene ends were 6 bases for V and 4 bases for J; bases not matched to a gene: 21. CDR1 MDHEN and CDR2 SYDVKM come from the germline V gene. CDR3 size: 19 residues. CDR3 bases: TGTGCCAGCAGCTCTCCATCGGCGGGAGAACCCGGGTGGTACAATGAGCAGTTCTTC. The encoded protein is CASSSPSAGEPGWYNEQFF.

The J gene is TRBJ1-6, the V gene TRBV20-1, with D possibly TRBD1 on 5 matching bases. CDR1 is DFQATT, CDR2 SNEGSKA, per germline (reference sequence). V was cut by 3 bases and J by 5 bases, with 11 bases left in between. CDR3 length equals 14 residues. CDR3 in amino acids: CSASNRLDNSPLHF. The DNA for the CDR3 is TGCAGTGCTAGCAACAGGCTTGATAATTCACCCCTCCACTTT.

At least ten counts were recorded for this clonotype. V and J are TRBV12-3 or TRBV12-4 and TRBJ1-1, with TRBD1 identical over 10 bases. V shed 1 base and J 2 bases; nucleotides not matched to a gene: 7. This CDR3 comprises 17 residues. The CDR3 DNA follows: TGTGCCAGCAGTTTAGGAGGGCGGACAGGGGGAAACACTGAAGCTTTCTTT. It translates to CASSLGGRTGGNTEAFF.

The chain has TRBV20-1 and TRBJ2-5; 10 nucleotides match TRBD2. CDR3 size: 15 residues. With V trimmed by 1 base and J by 1 base, 3 bases remained unmatched. The V gene's germline CDR1 is DFQATT and CDR2 SNEGSKA (reference sequence). The DNA for the CDR3 is TGCAGTGCTAGAGTAACTAGCGGGGTCCAAGAGACCCAGTACTTC. As protein: CSARVTSGVQETQYF.

Of note for this clonotype: An end of the junction differs from the germline gene, which may be a read error. The V and J genes are TRBV19 and TRBJ2-7; the D gene is possibly TRBD2 (5 bases). The CDR3 is 18 residues long. Germline V gene sequence: CDR1 LNHDA, CDR2 SQIVND (reference sequence). The CDR3 DNA sequence: TGTGCCAGTAGTAGGCGAGGAGAAAAGTGGCAAGGCGACTACGTGCAGTACTTC. Translation: CASSRRGEKWQGDYVQYF.

This clonotype showed up just a few times. V and J are TRBV29-1 and TRBJ1-2; D ambiguous. The germline V gene has CDR1 SQVTM and CDR2 ANQGSEA. The V and J ends lost 0 bases and 1 base respectively, with 6 bases between them. The CDR3 is made up of 13 amino acids. The CDR3 loop reads CSVEDGYNYGYTF. CDR3 coding DNA: TGCAGCGTTGAAGATGGGTATAACTATGGCTACACCTTC.

This clonotype has just a few counts. The chain is built from TRBV19 and TRBJ2-2; 9 nucleotides match TRBD1. The junction had 7 bases not matched to a gene; V was cut back by 7 bases and J by 7 bases. The germline V gene encodes CDR1 LNHDA and CDR2 SQIVND (reference sequence). The CDR3 runs 14 residues. The CDR3 nucleotides are TGTGCCAGTATGAAACAGGGGGCGGGCGGGGAGCTGTTTTTT. The encoded protein is CASMKQGAGGELFF.

In its sample, this clonotype was seen many times. The CDR3 DNA is TGTGCCAGTATCCGGGGCGGTGAAGCTTTCTTT. It codes for CASIRGGEAFF. The gene calls are TRBV19 and TRBJ1-1; D might be TRBD1 (5 bases). The CDR3 extends over 11 amino acids. Germline V gives CDR1 LNHDA, CDR2 SQIVND (reference sequence). V lost 7 bases to trimming and J lost 7 bases, with 10 bases between them.

This clonotype occurred many times. V usage is TRBV7-9 and J usage is TRBJ2-1, with 8 nucleotides matching TRBD1. Germline V gene lookup returns CDR1 SEHNR and CDR2 FQNEAQ (reference sequence). V lost 8 bases to trimming and J lost 5 bases; unmatched junction nucleotides: 14. This CDR3 comprises 16 residues. The CDR3 nucleotides are TGTGCCAGCGGATCGCCCTCAGGGGGCTGGCACAATGAGCAGTTCTTC. This sequence encodes CASGSPSGGWHNEQFF. Together with reference TRBV7-9 and TRBJ2-1, the CDR3 gives the full variable domain: DTGVSQNPRHKITKRGQNVTFRCDPISEHNRLYWYRQTLGQGPEFLTYFQNEAQLEKSRLLSDRFSAERPKGSFSTLEIQRTEQGDSAMYLCASGSPSGGWHNEQFFGPGTRLTVL.

This clonotype appeared many times. The J gene is TRBJ1-2, the V gene TRBV2; D is undetermined. Deletions cut 0 bases from V and 2 bases from J, with 10 bases between. The CDR3 covers 15 residues. The V gene's germline CDR1 is SNHLY and CDR2 FYNNEI. The CDR3 loop is CASSEAGSLNYGYTF. The DNA for the CDR3 is TGTGCCAGCAGTGAAGCAGGGAGCCTAAACTATGGCTACACCTTC.

The chain has TRBV27 and TRBJ2-2, with D perhaps matching TRBD1 or TRBD2 (5 bases each). The germline V gene has CDR1 MNHEY and CDR2 SMNVEV (reference sequence). The CDR3 has 16 amino acids. Trimming took 5 bases from V and 1 from J, leaving 14 bases between them. The CDR3 protein is CASSGDGVGNTGELFF. The CDR3 DNA sequence: TGTGCCAGCAGTGGGGACGGAGTCGGGAACACCGGGGAGCTGTTTTTT.

At least ten counts were recorded for this clonotype. The CDR3 DNA is TGCAGTGCTAGAAAGGGCGGGAGCACAGATACGCAGTATTTT. It specifies CSARKGGSTDTQYF. The chain has TRBV20-1 and TRBJ2-3; D is possibly TRBD2 (5 bases). Trimming removed 2 bases at V and 0 bases at J, with 9 bases between. This CDR3 is 14 amino acids long. Germline CDR1 DFQATT, CDR2 SNEGSKA (reference sequence).

This clonotype was counted many times. This chain links TRBV7-6 with TRBJ2-3; 11 nucleotides align to TRBD2. With V trimmed by 3 bases and J by 2 bases, 7 bases remained unmatched. The germline gives CDR1 SGHVS, CDR2 FNYEAQ. The CDR3 consists of 17 residues. CDR3 loop: CASSFGLAGRYTDTQYF. The CDR3 DNA reads TGTGCCAGCAGCTTCGGACTAGCGGGTCGTTACACAGATACGCAGTATTTT.

This clonotype was seen ten or more times. V usage is TRBV11-3 and J usage is TRBJ2-1; TRBD2 agrees at 13 bases. The CDR3 totals 15 residues. V lost 5 bases and J lost 9; bases outside the gene matches: 7. Germline lookup yields CDR1 SGHNT and CDR2 YENEEA. CDR3 region: CASSITSGRAFEQFF. CDR3 sequence (DNA): TGTGCCAGCAGCATAACTAGCGGGAGGGCCTTTGAGCAGTTCTTC.

This clonotype came up a few times. The CDR3 loop is CASSSIGWDSSPYNEQFF. The CDR3, as DNA: TGTGCCAGCAGTTCGATCGGTTGGGACTCGAGCCCCTACAATGAGCAGTTCTTC. The V gene is TRBV6-5, the J gene TRBJ2-1, with TRBD2 as a possible D gene (6 bases). This CDR3 spans 18 amino acids. Per germline, CDR1 MNHEY and CDR2 SVGAGI. Trimming took 4 bases from V and 2 from J, leaving 21 bases between them.

V is TRBV9 and J is TRBJ2-3; no clear D gene. Trimming took 3 bases from V and 6 from J, leaving 11 bases between them. This CDR3 is built from 13 residues. Germline V CDR1 and CDR2: SGDLS, YYNGEE. CDR3 in amino acids: CASSGTSGDTQYF. CDR3 bases: TGTGCCAGCAGCGGGACCTCCGGGGATACGCAGTATTTT.

V gene TRBV19 combines with J gene TRBJ1-5, with TRBD1 matching over 8 bases. Trimming removed 3 bases from V and 5 bases from J; junction bases left unmatched: 3. Germline CDR1 and CDR2: LNHDA and SQIVND (reference sequence). CDR3 size: 14 residues. The CDR3 spells CASSIAGGYQPQHF. The CDR3 DNA reads TGTGCCAGTAGTATCGCAGGGGGCTATCAGCCCCAGCATTTT.

This rearrangement joins TRBV12-3 or TRBV12-4 to TRBJ2-1, with TRBD2 matching over 11 bases. V shed 2 bases and J 1 base; nucleotides not matched to a gene: 10. This CDR3 is 19 amino acids long. This CDR3 reads CASSLSLAGVPGSYNEQFF. CDR3 in DNA: TGTGCCAGCAGTTTATCACTAGCGGGAGTTCCAGGGTCCTACAATGAGCAGTTCTTC.

This clonotype was observed many times. V and J are TRBV24-1 and TRBJ1-2, with a tentative D call TRBD1 (5 bases). The ends were cut back, 2 bases at V and 8 bases at J, with 23 bases in the middle. Germline loops: CDR1 KGHDR, CDR2 SFDVKD. The CDR3 covers 17 residues. CDR3 nucleotide sequence: TGTGCCACCAGTGATTCCCGATCCCAACTCAGGGTTGGGGGCTACACCTTC. Amino acid sequence: CATSDSRSQLRVGGYTF.

This clonotype was observed many times. This chain connects TRBV12-3 or TRBV12-4 to TRBJ2-7; 9 bases are shared with TRBD1. The trim removed 5 bases at V and 7 bases at J, leaving 9 bases unmatched. The CDR3 sequence is 14 residues long. CDR3 nucleotide sequence: TGTGCCAGCAGTACGTGGACAGGGGTGCGGGAGCAGTACTTC. It yields the protein CASSTWTGVREQYF.

This clonotype was observed many times. The rearrangement joins TRBV7-8 to TRBJ2-7, with D possibly being TRBD1 or TRBD2 (5 bases each). Trimming removed 5 bases at V and 1 base at J, with 18 bases between. Looked up from germline, CDR1 is SGHVS and CDR2 is FQNEAQ. The CDR3 is 16 amino acids. CDR3 nucleotide sequence: TGTGCCAGCAGCCAGCCGTGGAGGCAGGGTTCCTACGAGCAGTACTTC. This encodes CASSQPWRQGSYEQYF.

This clonotype was observed many times. This chain links TRBV12-3 or TRBV12-4 with TRBJ2-5; 7 bases line up with TRBD1. The CDR3 sequence is 16 residues long. The ends lost 1 base at V and 7 bases at J; junction bases unmatched: 12. CDR3 nucleotide sequence: TGTGCCAGCAGTTTAGAGGGCCCAAGGACAGGTGTGACCCAGTACTTC. Protein: CASSLEGPRTGVTQYF.

This chain joins TRBV10-3 and TRBJ2-7; possibly TRBD2 for D (7 bases). This CDR3 has 13 amino acids. The germline V gene has CDR1 ENHRY and CDR2 SYGVKD. V was clipped by 2 bases and J by 6 bases, with 11 bases between them. CDR3 nucleotides: TGTGCCATCAGTGAGCCGGGGGGCGGCGAGCAGTACTTC. Protein sequence: CAISEPGGGEQYF.

The genes are TRBV7-6 and TRBJ1-4; TRBD1 agrees at 7 bases. Germline V CDR1 and CDR2: SGHVS, FNYEAQ. The CDR3 has 16 amino acids. V shed 5 bases, J shed 2 bases, and the junction held 8 bases outside the gene matches. The DNA of the CDR3 is TGTGCCAGCAGCCCGGGGACAGAACGGACTAATGAAAAACTGTTTTTT. This encodes CASSPGTERTNEKLFF.

Many counts were recorded for this clonotype. The chain carries TRBV28 and TRBJ2-1, with D tentatively TRBD1 (6 bases). The V gene lost 6 bases and the J gene lost 7 bases, with 22 bases spanning the gap. This CDR3 is built from 16 residues. CDR1 MDHEN and CDR2 SYDVKM come from the germline V gene. Written as DNA, the CDR3 is TGTGCCAGCAGGGCCGAAGGGGGAAGGGGGTTGAATGAGCAGTTCTTC. Amino acids: CASRAEGGRGLNEQFF. Variable domain in full (rest from reference TRBV28 and TRBJ2-1): DVKVTQSSRYLVKRTGEKVFLECVQDMDHENMFWYRQDPGLGLRLIYFSYDVKMKEKGDIPEGYSVSREKKERFSLILESASTNQTSMYLCASRAEGGRGLNEQFFGPGTRLTVL.

In DNA, the CDR3 is TGCGCCAGCAGCCCCCAGGGATTTAACACTGAAGCTTTCTTT. Translation: CASSPQGFNTEAFF. This sequence joins TRBV4-1 and TRBJ1-1; D may be TRBD1 (5 bases). The CDR3 is 14 amino acids. Germline V gene lookup returns CDR1 MGHRA and CDR2 YSYEKL. Between the trimmed V and J ends, which lost 4 bases and 2 bases, there was a span of 11 bases.

The chain links TRBV6-5 to TRBJ2-1, with D possibly being TRBD2 (6 bases). The CDR3 loop spans 16 amino acids. V lost 4 bases and J lost 1, with 14 bases in between. Germline values: CDR1 MNHEY, CDR2 SVGAGI. CDR3 protein: CASSFLPGSSYNEQFF. The CDR3 DNA sequence: TGTGCCAGCAGTTTTCTTCCCGGGAGTTCCTACAATGAGCAGTTCTTC.

This clonotype was detected many times. CDR3 protein: CAWSVLRTSGASGTQYF. The CDR3 coding sequence is TGTGCCTGGAGTGTACTCAGGACTAGCGGGGCCTCGGGAACGCAGTATTTT. The chain combines TRBV30 with TRBJ2-3; 12 bases agree with TRBD2. Germline V gene lookup returns CDR1 GTSNPN and CDR2 SVGIG (reference sequence). CDR3 length: 17 amino acids. V lost 0 bases, J lost 9 bases, and 13 bases stayed unmatched.